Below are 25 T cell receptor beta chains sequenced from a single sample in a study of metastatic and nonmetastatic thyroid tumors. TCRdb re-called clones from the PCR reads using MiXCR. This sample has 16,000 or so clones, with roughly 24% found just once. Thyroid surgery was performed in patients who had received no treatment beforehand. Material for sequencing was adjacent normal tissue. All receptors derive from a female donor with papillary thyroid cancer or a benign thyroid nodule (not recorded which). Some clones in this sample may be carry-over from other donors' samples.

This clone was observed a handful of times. CDR3 sequence reads: CASSLGSAGAGDEQYF. CDR3 in DNA: TGTGCCAGCAGCTTGGGCTCGGCGGGAGCAGGGGACGAGCAGTACTTC. The J gene is TRBJ2-7, the V gene TRBV11-1; the D gene is possibly TRBD2 (7 bases). Germline assignment: CDR1 SGHAT and CDR2 FQDESV (reference sequence). Trimming took off 3 bases at V and 5 bases at J, with 20 bases between the two ends. The CDR3 sequence is 16 residues long.

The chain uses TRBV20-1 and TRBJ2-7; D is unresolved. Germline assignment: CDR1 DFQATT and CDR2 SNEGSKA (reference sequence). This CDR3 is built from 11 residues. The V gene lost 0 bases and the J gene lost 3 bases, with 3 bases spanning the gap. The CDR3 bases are TGCAGTGCTAGAGAGGGCTACGAGCAGTACTTC. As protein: CSAREGYEQYF.

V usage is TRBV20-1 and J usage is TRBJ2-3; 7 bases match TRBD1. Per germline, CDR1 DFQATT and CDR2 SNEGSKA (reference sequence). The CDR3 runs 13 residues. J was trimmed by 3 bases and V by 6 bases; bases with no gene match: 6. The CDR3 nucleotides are TGCAGTGCCCAAGACAGGGTGACAGATACGCAGTATTTT. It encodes CSAQDRVTDTQYF.

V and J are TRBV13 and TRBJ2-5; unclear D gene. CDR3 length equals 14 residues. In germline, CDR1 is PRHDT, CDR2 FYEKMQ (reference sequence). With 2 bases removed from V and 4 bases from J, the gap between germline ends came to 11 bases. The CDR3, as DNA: TGTGCCAGCAGCTTACGTGGGCTGGGAGAGACCCAGTACTTC. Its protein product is CASSLRGLGETQYF. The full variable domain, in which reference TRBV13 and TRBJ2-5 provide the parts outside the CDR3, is AAGVIQSPRHLIKEKRETATLKCYPIPRHDTVYWYQQGPGQDPQFLISFYEKMQSDKGSIPDRFSAQQFSDYHSELNMSSLELGDSALYFCASSLRGLGETQYFGPGTRLLVL.

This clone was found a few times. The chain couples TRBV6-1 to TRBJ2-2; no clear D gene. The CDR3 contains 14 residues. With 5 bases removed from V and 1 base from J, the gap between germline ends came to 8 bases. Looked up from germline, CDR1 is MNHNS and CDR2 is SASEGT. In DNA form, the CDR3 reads TGTGCCAGCAGTAAGAGACAGAACACCGGGGAGCTGTTTTTT. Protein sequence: CASSKRQNTGELFF.

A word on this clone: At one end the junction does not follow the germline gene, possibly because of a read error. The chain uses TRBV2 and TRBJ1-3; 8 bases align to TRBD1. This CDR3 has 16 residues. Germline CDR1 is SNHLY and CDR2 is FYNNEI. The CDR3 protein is CASSVSGGDSGSTIYF. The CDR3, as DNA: TGTGCCAGCAGTGTGTCAGGGGGCGACTCTGGAAGCACCATATATTTT.

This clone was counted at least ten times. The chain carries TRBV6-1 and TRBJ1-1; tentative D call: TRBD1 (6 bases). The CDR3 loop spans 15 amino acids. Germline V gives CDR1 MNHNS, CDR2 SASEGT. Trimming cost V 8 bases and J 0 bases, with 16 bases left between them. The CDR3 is CASWPQGDMNTEAFF. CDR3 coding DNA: TGTGCCAGCTGGCCACAGGGAGACATGAACACTGAAGCTTTCTTT.

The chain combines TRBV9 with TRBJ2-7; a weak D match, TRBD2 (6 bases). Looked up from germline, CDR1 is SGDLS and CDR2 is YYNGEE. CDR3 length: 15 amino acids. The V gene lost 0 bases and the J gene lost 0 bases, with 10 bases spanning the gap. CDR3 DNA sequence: TGTGCCAGCAGCGTAGGTGCGGGAAACTCCTACGAGCAGTACTTC. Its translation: CASSVGAGNSYEQYF.

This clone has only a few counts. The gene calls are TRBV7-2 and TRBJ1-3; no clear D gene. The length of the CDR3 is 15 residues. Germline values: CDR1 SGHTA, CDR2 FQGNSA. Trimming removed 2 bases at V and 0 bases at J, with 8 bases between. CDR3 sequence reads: CASSLQRDSGNTIYF. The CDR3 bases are TGTGCCAGCAGCTTACAACGGGACTCTGGAAACACCATATATTTT. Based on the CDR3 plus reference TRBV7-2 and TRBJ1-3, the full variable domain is GAGVSQSPSNKVTEKGKDVELRCDPISGHTALYWYRQSLGQGLEFLIYFQGNSAPDKSGLPSDRFSAERTGGSVSTLTIQRTQQEDSAVYLCASSLQRDSGNTIYFGEGSWLTVV.

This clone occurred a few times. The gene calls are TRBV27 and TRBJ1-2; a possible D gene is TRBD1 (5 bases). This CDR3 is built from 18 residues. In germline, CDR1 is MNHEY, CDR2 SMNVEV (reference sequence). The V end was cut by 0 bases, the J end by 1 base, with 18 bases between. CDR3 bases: TGTGCCAGCAGTTTATCGACCAATATGGGGGGATTTAACTATGGCTACACCTTC. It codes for CASSLSTNMGGFNYGYTF.

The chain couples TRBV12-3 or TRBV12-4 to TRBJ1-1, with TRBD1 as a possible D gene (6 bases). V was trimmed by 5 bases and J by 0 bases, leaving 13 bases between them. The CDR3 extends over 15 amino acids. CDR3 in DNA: TGTGCCAGCAGTGTTGGGGGGGGCTTGAACACTGAAGCTTTCTTT. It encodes CASSVGGGLNTEAFF.

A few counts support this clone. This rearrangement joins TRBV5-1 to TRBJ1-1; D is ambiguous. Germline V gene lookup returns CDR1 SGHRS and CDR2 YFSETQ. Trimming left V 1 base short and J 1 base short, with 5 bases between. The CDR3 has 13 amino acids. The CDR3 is CASSLRANTEAFF. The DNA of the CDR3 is TGCGCCAGCAGCTTGCGAGCGAACACTGAAGCTTTCTTT.

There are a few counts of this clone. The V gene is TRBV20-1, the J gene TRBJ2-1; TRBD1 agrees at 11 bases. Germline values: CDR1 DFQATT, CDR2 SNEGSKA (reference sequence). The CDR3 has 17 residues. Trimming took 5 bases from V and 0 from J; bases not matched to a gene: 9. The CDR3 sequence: CSAPGTGGWGSYNEQFF. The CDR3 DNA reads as TGCAGTGCTCCTGGGACAGGGGGGTGGGGCTCCTACAATGAGCAGTTCTTC.

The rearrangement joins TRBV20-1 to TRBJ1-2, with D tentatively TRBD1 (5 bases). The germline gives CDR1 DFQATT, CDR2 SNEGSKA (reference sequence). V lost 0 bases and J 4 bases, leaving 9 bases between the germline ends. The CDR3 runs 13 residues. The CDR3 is CSAREGTGYGYTF. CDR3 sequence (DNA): TGCAGTGCTAGAGAAGGGACGGGCTATGGCTACACCTTC.

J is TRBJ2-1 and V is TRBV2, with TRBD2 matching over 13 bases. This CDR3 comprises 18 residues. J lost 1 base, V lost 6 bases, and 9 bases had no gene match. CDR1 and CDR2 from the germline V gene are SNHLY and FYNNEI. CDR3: CASRGTSGRARSYNEQFF. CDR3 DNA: TGTGCCAGCAGGGGTACTAGCGGGAGGGCTCGGTCCTACAATGAGCAGTTCTTC.

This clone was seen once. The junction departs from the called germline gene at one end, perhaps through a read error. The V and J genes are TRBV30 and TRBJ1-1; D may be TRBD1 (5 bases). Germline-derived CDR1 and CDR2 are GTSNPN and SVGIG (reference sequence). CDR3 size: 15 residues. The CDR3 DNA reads TGTACCTGGAGTACCTGGGGGGGGGACGTATCTGAAGCTTTCTTT. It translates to CTWSTWGGDVSEAFF.

The CDR3 DNA reads as TGTGCCAGCAGTTTGAAGGGGTCGGCCACCTACGAGCAGTACTTC. It yields the protein CASSLKGSATYEQYF. The gene calls are TRBV27 and TRBJ2-7; tentatively, D is TRBD1 (5 bases). V dropped 3 bases and J dropped 2 bases, with 14 bases sitting between them. The CDR3 consists of 15 residues. CDR1 and CDR2 from the germline V gene are MNHEY and SMNVEV (reference sequence).

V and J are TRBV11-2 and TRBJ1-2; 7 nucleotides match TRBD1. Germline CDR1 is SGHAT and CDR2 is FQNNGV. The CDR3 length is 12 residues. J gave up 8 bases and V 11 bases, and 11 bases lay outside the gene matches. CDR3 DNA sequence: TGTGCCTCCAGGGGGGCAGGCGGGGGCTACACCTTC. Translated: CASRGAGGGYTF.

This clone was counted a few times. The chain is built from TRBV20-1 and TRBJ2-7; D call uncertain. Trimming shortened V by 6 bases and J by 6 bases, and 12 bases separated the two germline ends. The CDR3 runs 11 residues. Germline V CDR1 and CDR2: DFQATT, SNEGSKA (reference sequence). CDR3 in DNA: TGCAGTGCCCGCCTCCCGTCCGAGCAGTACTTC. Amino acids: CSARLPSEQYF.

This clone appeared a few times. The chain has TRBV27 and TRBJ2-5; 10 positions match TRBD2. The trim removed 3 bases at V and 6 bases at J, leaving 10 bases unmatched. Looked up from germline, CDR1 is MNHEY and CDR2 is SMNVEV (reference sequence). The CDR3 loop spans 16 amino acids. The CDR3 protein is CASSLAAGGNPQTQYF. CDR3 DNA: TGTGCCAGCAGTTTGGCAGCGGGAGGGAACCCACAGACCCAGTACTTC.

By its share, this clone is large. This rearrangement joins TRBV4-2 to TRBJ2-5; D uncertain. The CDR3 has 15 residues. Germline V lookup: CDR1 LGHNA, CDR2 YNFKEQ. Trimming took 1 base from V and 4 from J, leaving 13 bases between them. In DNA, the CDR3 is TGTGCCAGCAGCCAAGTAGACCAAACGGGAGAGACCCAGTACTTC. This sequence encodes CASSQVDQTGETQYF.

DNA for the CDR3: TGCGCCAGCAGCTTCGGATATGGCTACACCTTC. It yields the protein CASSFGYGYTF. V gene TRBV5-1 combines with J gene TRBJ1-2; D unresolved. Germline CDR1 reads SGHRS; CDR2 reads YFSETQ. The CDR3 runs to 11 residues. The V and J ends lost 2 bases and 5 bases respectively, with 4 bases between them.

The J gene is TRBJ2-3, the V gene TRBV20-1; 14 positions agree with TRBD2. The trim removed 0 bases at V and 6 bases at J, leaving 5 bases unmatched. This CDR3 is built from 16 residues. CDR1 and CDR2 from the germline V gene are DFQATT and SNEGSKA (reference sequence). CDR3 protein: CSARDPTSGRADTQYF. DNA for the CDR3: TGCAGTGCTAGAGATCCGACTAGCGGGAGGGCCGATACGCAGTATTTT.

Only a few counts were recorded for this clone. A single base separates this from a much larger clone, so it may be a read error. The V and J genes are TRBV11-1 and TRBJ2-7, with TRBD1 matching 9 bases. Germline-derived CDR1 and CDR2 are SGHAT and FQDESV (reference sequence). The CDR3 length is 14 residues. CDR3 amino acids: CASSFGTGLQERYF. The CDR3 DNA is TGTGCCAGCAGCTTCGGGACAGGGTTACAAGAGCGGTACTTC.

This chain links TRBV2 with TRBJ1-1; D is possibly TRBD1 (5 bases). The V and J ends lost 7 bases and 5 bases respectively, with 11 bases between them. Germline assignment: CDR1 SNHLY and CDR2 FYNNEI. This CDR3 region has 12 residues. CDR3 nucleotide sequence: TGTGCCAGCAATGGGGGGGGAACTGAAGCTTTCTTT. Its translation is CASNGGGTEAFF.